One and the same sample provided the 16 T cell receptor beta chains below, sequenced in a study of CD8+CD57+ T cells in acquired aplastic anemia. TCR beta VDJ and CDR3 profiles were obtained from a genomic DNA template. One entry per CDR3 protein results from TCRdb running MiXCR on the reads. Among about 170,000 distinct CDR3 sequences listed, around 60% were seen once. Sequencing used sorted CD4+, CD8+, or CD8+CD57+ T cells (not recorded which) from PBMCs. Receptor source: a human donor in good health.

This clonotype was seen at least ten times. The chain combines TRBV5-1 with TRBJ2-7; the D gene could be TRBD1 or TRBD2 (6 bases each). Germline CDR1 and CDR2: SGHRS and YFSETQ. Trimming took off 5 bases at V and 3 bases at J, with 15 bases between the two ends. CDR3 size: 14 residues. Here the CDR3 DNA reads TGCGCCAGCAGAGGGGGGCGGGACGACTACGAGCAGTACTTC. Amino acid sequence: CASRGGRDDYEQYF.

Of note for this clonotype: This clone may be a read error of a much larger clone one base away. J is TRBJ2-1 and V is TRBV6-2 or TRBV6-3; D gene unclear. The CDR3 runs 13 residues. Germline lookup yields CDR1 MNHEY and CDR2 SVGEGT. CDR3: CASERSSYNERFF. Written as DNA, the CDR3 is TGTGCCAGTGAGAGGAGCTCCTACAATGAGCGGTTCTTC.

DNA for the CDR3: TGTGCCAGCAGCTTAGATCCAGGACAACCCACGACCTACGAGCAGTACTTC. Protein sequence: CASSLDPGQPTTYEQYF. This rearrangement joins TRBV7-9 to TRBJ2-7; possible D gene TRBD1, 5 bases. The germline gives CDR1 SEHNR, CDR2 FQNEAQ (reference sequence). The V end lost 1 base, the J end lost 2 bases, and 18 bases lay between the germline ends. CDR3 length equals 17 residues.

J is TRBJ2-7 and V is TRBV24-1; the match to TRBD2 covers 11 bases. CDR3 length: 16 residues. J gave up 1 base and V 5 bases, and 6 bases lay outside the gene matches. Germline V gives CDR1 KGHDR, CDR2 SFDVKD. DNA of the CDR3: TGTGCCACCAGTGGGCCCGGGACTAGCGGATCCTACGAGCAGTACTTC. This encodes CATSGPGTSGSYEQYF.

This chain links TRBV29-1 with TRBJ2-1; 10 positions match TRBD2. With 7 bases clipped from V and 6 bases from J, the junction kept 9 bases outside the gene matches. The CDR3 spans 14 residues. The V gene's germline CDR1 is SQVTM and CDR2 ANQGSEA. CDR3 sequence (DNA): TGCAGCGGGATAGGACTAGCGGTTTCCAATGAGCAGTTCTTC. Translating gives CSGIGLAVSNEQFF.

This clonotype was observed once. The V call is TRBV19, the J call TRBJ1-2, with a possible D match to TRBD1 (5 bases). CDR1 LNHDA and CDR2 SQIVND come from the germline V gene (reference sequence). The length of the CDR3 is 15 residues. Trimming took 2 bases from V and 3 from J, leaving 13 bases between them. The CDR3 is CASSIRQGGDYGYTF. The CDR3 DNA follows: TGTGCCAGTAGTATACGCCAGGGAGGTGACTATGGCTACACCTTC.

This clonotype was seen ten or more times. This chain connects TRBV7-8 to TRBJ2-1; D ambiguous. Germline-derived CDR1 and CDR2 are SGHVS and FQNEAQ. V was clipped by 6 bases and J by 1 base, with 10 bases between them. There are 14 residues in the CDR3. CDR3 residues: CASRHVGSYNEQFF. For the CDR3, the DNA is TGTGCCAGCAGACACGTAGGATCCTACAATGAGCAGTTCTTC.

The chain links TRBV5-1 to TRBJ1-6, with D possibly TRBD1 on 5 matching bases. In germline, CDR1 is SGHRS, CDR2 YFSETQ. The CDR3 totals 14 residues. The V end was cut by 0 bases, the J end by 5 bases, with 6 bases between. CDR3 residues: CASSLEQDNSPLHF. As DNA, the CDR3 is TGCGCCAGCAGCTTGGAACAGGATAATTCACCCCTCCACTTT.

The chain is built from TRBV20-1 and TRBJ2-1; no firm D call. The CDR3 runs 10 residues. V lost 0 bases and J lost 13, with 7 bases in between. Germline values: CDR1 DFQATT, CDR2 SNEGSKA (reference sequence). The CDR3 protein is CSAREVGQFF. The CDR3 coding sequence is TGCAGTGCTAGAGAGGTGGGACAGTTCTTC.

The DNA of the CDR3 is TGTGCCAGCAGCTACGGGGGGTTGACTGAGCAGTACTTC. This encodes CASSYGGLTEQYF. The rearrangement links TRBV7-2 to TRBJ2-7; 7 bases match TRBD2. J gave up 7 bases and V 4 bases, and 7 bases lay outside the gene matches. Germline V lookup: CDR1 SGHTA, CDR2 FQGNSA. CDR3 length: 13 amino acids.

The chain employs TRBV28 and TRBJ2-3; D perhaps matches TRBD1 (6 bases). Trimming removed 5 bases from V and 2 bases from J, with 14 bases in between. The CDR3 covers 15 residues. CDR1 is MDHEN, CDR2 SYDVKM, per germline. This chain's CDR3 is CASSPLGQLTDTQYF. The CDR3 bases are TGTGCCAGCAGTCCCCTTGGACAGCTCACAGATACGCAGTATTTT.

The V and J genes are TRBV6-2 or TRBV6-3 and TRBJ2-7; 12 bases agree with TRBD1. The J segment lost 4 bases and the V segment lost 7 bases, leaving 8 bases of the junction unmatched. Germline values: CDR1 MNHEY, CDR2 SVGEGT. This CDR3 contains 15 residues. For the CDR3, the DNA is TGTGCCAGCAAAATGGGACAGGGGGCACCTTACGAGCAGTACTTC. Amino acids: CASKMGQGAPYEQYF.

The CDR3 protein is CASSLGIGQGASYEQYF. CDR3 coding DNA: TGTGCCAGCAGCTTAGGGATTGGACAGGGGGCCTCCTACGAGCAGTACTTC. The chain links TRBV7-6 to TRBJ2-7, with 11 nucleotides matching TRBD1. Per germline, CDR1 SGHVS and CDR2 FNYEAQ. The ends lost 1 base at V and 0 bases at J; junction bases unmatched: 5. The CDR3 is made up of 17 amino acids.

Ten or more counts support this clonotype. This chain joins TRBV7-9 and TRBJ2-3; 7 positions agree with TRBD2. With V trimmed by 4 bases and J by 5 bases, 6 bases remained unmatched. The CDR3 is 14 amino acids. Germline lookup yields CDR1 SEHNR and CDR2 FQNEAQ (reference sequence). The CDR3 loop is CASSSLAGGDTQYF. CDR3 nucleotide sequence: TGTGCCAGCAGCTCCTTAGCGGGTGGAGATACGCAGTATTTT. Full variable domain (outside the CDR3, taken from reference TRBV7-9 and TRBJ2-3): DTGVSQNPRHKITKRGQNVTFRCDPISEHNRLYWYRQTLGQGPEFLTYFQNEAQLEKSRLLSDRFSAERPKGSFSTLEIQRTEQGDSAMYLCASSSLAGGDTQYFGPGTRLTVL.

V is TRBV19 and J is TRBJ1-2; a weak D match, TRBD1 (5 bases). Germline-derived CDR1 and CDR2 are LNHDA and SQIVND (reference sequence). V shed 5 bases and J shed 2 bases, with 12 bases lying between them. The CDR3 spans 14 residues. CDR3 coding DNA: TGTGCCAGTAGTGGGGGAACCCGAAACTATGGCTACACCTTC. It translates to CASSGGTRNYGYTF.

The CDR3 DNA follows: TGTGCCACCAGTGGGCAGGGCGCTGACTGGGGGCAAGAGACCCAGTACTTC. Translating it yields CATSGQGADWGQETQYF. The chain couples TRBV24-1 to TRBJ2-5, with D perhaps being TRBD1 or TRBD2 (5 bases each). Germline V gives CDR1 KGHDR, CDR2 SFDVKD. The V and J ends lost 5 bases and 2 bases respectively, with 20 bases between them. CDR3 size: 17 residues.